The 18 T cell receptor beta chains below all came from one sample that was sequenced in a study of blood T cell repertoires in COVID-19. Profiling relied on immunoSEQ multiplex PCR, and the TCRdb table lists in-frame clones only, not all of them. Found here are over 110,000 clones, about 80% of them singletons; the top ten hold under 4.5%. Input material: peripheral blood. The receptors originated from a man between 60 and 75 years old with acute or convalescent COVID-19.

CDR3 amino acids: CASSASGGTGSYEQYF. The CDR3, as DNA: TGTGCCAGCAGCGCCAGTGGGGGGACAGGGAGTTACGAGCAGTACTTC. The chain recombines TRBV7-9 with TRBJ2-7; 9 nucleotides match TRBD1. The length of the CDR3 is 16 residues. Germline V gene data show CDR1 as SEHNR and CDR2 as FQNEAQ (reference sequence). The V gene end was trimmed by 5 bases and the J gene end by 4 bases; junction bases not matched to a gene: 12.

V is TRBV3-1 (or the pseudogene TRBV3-2) and J is TRBJ2-3, with TRBD1 matching over 8 bases. The V segment lost 2 bases and the J segment 1 base; nucleotides outside the gene matches: 5. The CDR3 extends over 16 amino acids. In germline, CDR1 is LGHDT, CDR2 YNNKEL (reference sequence). The CDR3 DNA reads TGTGCCAGCAGCCAACGACAGGGGAAGGGCACAGATACGCAGTATTTT. This gives the protein CASSQRQGKGTDTQYF.

The chain carries TRBV28 and TRBJ2-3, with D tentatively TRBD1 (5 bases). With 8 bases removed from V and 1 base from J, the gap between germline ends came to 10 bases. This CDR3 has 13 residues. The germline V gene encodes CDR1 MDHEN and CDR2 SYDVKM. CDR3 loop: CASGPQGTDTQYF. Written as DNA, the CDR3 is TGTGCCAGCGGCCCACAGGGCACAGATACGCAGTATTTT.

This chain connects TRBV4-3 to TRBJ1-2, with D tentatively TRBD1 (5 bases). The CDR3 spans 14 residues. CDR1 is LGHNA and CDR2 is YSLEER in the germline V gene. V gave up 1 base and J gave up 8 bases, with 14 bases separating them. In nucleotides, the CDR3 is TGCGCCAGCAGCCAAGTATTAGAGGGACTAGGCTACACCTTC. The encoded protein is CASSQVLEGLGYTF.

The rearrangement uses TRBV5-1 and TRBJ1-2, with 9 bases aligning to TRBD1. Looked up from germline, CDR1 is SGHRS and CDR2 is YFSETQ. This CDR3 has 16 amino acids. V was clipped by 1 base and J by 6 bases; unmatched bases: 10. The CDR3 loop reads CASSLQTGTGTHGYTF. The CDR3 nucleotides read TGCGCCAGCAGCTTGCAAACCGGGACAGGGACGCATGGCTACACCTTC.

With regard to this clone: The junction departs from the called germline gene at one end, perhaps through a read error. The CDR3 region is CVSSPRGLGTGELFF. The CDR3 bases are TGTGTCAGCAGCCCTAGGGGGCTGGGCACCGGGGAGCTGTTTTTT. J is TRBJ2-2 and V is TRBV7-3; 7 nucleotides match TRBD1. The CDR3 consists of 15 residues. Germline values: CDR1 SGHTA, CDR2 FQGTGA.

This clone was observed a single time. The rearrangement joins TRBV9 to TRBJ2-5; 7 bases are a match to TRBD1. The germline gives CDR1 SGDLS, CDR2 YYNGEE. The V gene end was trimmed by 0 bases and the J gene end by 1 base; junction bases not matched to a gene: 3. CDR3 length: 15 amino acids. In DNA, the CDR3 is TGTGCCAGCAGCGTAGGGGGGACAGCCCAAGAGACCCAGTACTTC. Translation: CASSVGGTAQETQYF.

The rearrangement joins TRBV4-3 to TRBJ2-2; D is unclear. Trimming removed 0 bases from V and 7 bases from J, with 9 bases in between. CDR1 and CDR2 (germline): LGHNA, YSLEER. This CDR3 has 14 amino acids. The CDR3: CASSQETSVGELFF. The DNA for the CDR3 is TGCGCCAGCAGCCAAGAGACTTCGGTCGGGGAGCTGTTTTTT.

V is TRBV5-1 and J is TRBJ2-2; tentatively, D is TRBD1 (5 bases). Germline V gene data show CDR1 as SGHRS and CDR2 as YFSETQ. The CDR3 covers 16 residues. V shed 1 base and J shed 3 bases, with 13 bases lying between them. CDR3 amino acids: CASSLTGRIDTGELFF. CDR3 sequence (DNA): TGCGCCAGCAGCTTGACAGGCCGAATTGACACCGGGGAGCTGTTTTTT. Drawing the rest from reference TRBV5-1 and TRBJ2-2, the complete variable domain is KAGVTQTPRYLIKTRGQQVTLSCSPISGHRSVSWYQQTPGQGLQFLFEYFSETQRNKGNFPGRFSGRQFSNSRSEMNVSTLELGDSALYLCASSLTGRIDTGELFFGEGSRLTVL.

The chain uses TRBV19 and TRBJ1-1, with 8 bases matching TRBD1. Looked up from germline, CDR1 is LNHDA and CDR2 is SQIVND (reference sequence). This CDR3 has 14 residues. Unmatched junction bases numbered 4, after V lost 5 bases and J lost 2 bases. This chain's CDR3 is CASSLGQANTEAFF. For the CDR3, the DNA is TGTGCCAGTAGTTTGGGACAGGCCAACACTGAAGCTTTCTTT. The full variable domain, completed using reference TRBV19 and TRBJ1-1, is DGGITQSPKYLFRKEGQNVTLSCEQNLNHDAMYWYRQDPGQGLRLIYYSQIVNDFQKGDIAEGYSVSREKKESFPLTVTSAQKNPTAFYLCASSLGQANTEAFFGQGTRLTVV.

The gene calls are TRBV7-2 and TRBJ2-2; TRBD1 agrees at 10 bases. Germline loops: CDR1 SGHTA, CDR2 FQGNSA. The trim removed 5 bases at V and 5 bases at J, leaving 11 bases unmatched. The CDR3 totals 17 residues. This CDR3 is CASSLGGDRGRTGELFF. The CDR3 region has the DNA TGTGCCAGCAGCCTCGGAGGGGACAGGGGAAGGACCGGGGAGCTGTTTTTT.

The gene calls are TRBV19 and TRBJ2-1, with 10 bases lining up with TRBD2. The CDR3 runs 17 residues. V was pared by 4 bases and J by 0 bases, with 6 bases of the junction left unmatched. Per the germline V gene, CDR1 is LNHDA and CDR2 is SQIVND (reference sequence). CDR3 sequence reads: CASSRTSGKSSYNEQFF. CDR3 nucleotides: TGTGCCAGTAGTAGGACTAGCGGAAAAAGCTCCTACAATGAGCAGTTCTTC.

The chain uses TRBV12-3 or TRBV12-4 and TRBJ1-2; 8 positions agree with TRBD1. The CDR3 contains 13 residues. With V trimmed by 7 bases and J by 4 bases, 5 bases remained unmatched. CDR3 sequence reads: CASTLTGVYGYTF. CDR3 nucleotides: TGTGCCAGCACCTTGACAGGGGTCTATGGCTACACCTTC.

This clone was seen a few times. The chain couples TRBV12-3 or TRBV12-4 to TRBJ2-3; 7 nucleotides line up with TRBD2. The CDR3 totals 13 residues. With V trimmed by 5 bases and J by 12 bases, 11 bases remained unmatched. The DNA for the CDR3 is TGTGCCAGCAGTATCTCTGAGCCGGGACTACAGTATTTT. This gives the protein CASSISEPGLQYF.

V is TRBV7-2 and J is TRBJ1-1, with TRBD1 matching over 9 bases. Germline V lookup: CDR1 SGHTA, CDR2 FQGNSA. Germline trimming cut 1 base from V and 7 bases from J; bases unmatched to any gene: 7. This CDR3 is built from 15 residues. CDR3 DNA sequence: TGTGCCAGCAGCTTAGGGGGGACAGGGAGTGGTGAAGCTTTCTTT. Translated: CASSLGGTGSGEAFF.

The V call is TRBV7-9, the J call TRBJ2-2; 9 nucleotides align to TRBD1. The germline V gene has CDR1 SEHNR and CDR2 FQNEAQ (reference sequence). The CDR3 is 18 amino acids. The trim removed 4 bases at V and 7 bases at J, leaving 16 bases unmatched. The chain's CDR3 is CASSSSGTGKFFGGELFF. As DNA, the CDR3 is TGTGCCAGCAGCTCCTCTGGGACAGGGAAGTTTTTTGGCGGGGAGCTGTTTTTT.

This clone was seen only once. This sequence joins TRBV5-1 and TRBJ1-4; TRBD1 agrees at 12 bases. The CDR3 is 15 amino acids. V was clipped by 4 bases and J by 8 bases; unmatched bases: 6. Germline lookup yields CDR1 SGHRS and CDR2 YFSETQ. CDR3 amino acids: CASSPRGQGAEKLFF. DNA for the CDR3: TGCGCCAGCAGCCCGAGGGGACAGGGGGCGGAAAAACTGTTTTTT.

This chain joins TRBV3-1 (or the pseudogene TRBV3-2) and TRBJ2-7; 8 positions match TRBD2. Germline V CDR1 and CDR2: LGHDT, YNNKEL (reference sequence). With V trimmed by 3 bases and J by 3 bases, 16 bases remained unmatched. The CDR3 runs to 18 residues. The CDR3 loop is CASSQRNGLAGRLYEQYF. The CDR3, as DNA: TGTGCCAGCAGCCAGAGAAATGGCCTAGCGGGCCGCCTCTACGAGCAGTACTTC.